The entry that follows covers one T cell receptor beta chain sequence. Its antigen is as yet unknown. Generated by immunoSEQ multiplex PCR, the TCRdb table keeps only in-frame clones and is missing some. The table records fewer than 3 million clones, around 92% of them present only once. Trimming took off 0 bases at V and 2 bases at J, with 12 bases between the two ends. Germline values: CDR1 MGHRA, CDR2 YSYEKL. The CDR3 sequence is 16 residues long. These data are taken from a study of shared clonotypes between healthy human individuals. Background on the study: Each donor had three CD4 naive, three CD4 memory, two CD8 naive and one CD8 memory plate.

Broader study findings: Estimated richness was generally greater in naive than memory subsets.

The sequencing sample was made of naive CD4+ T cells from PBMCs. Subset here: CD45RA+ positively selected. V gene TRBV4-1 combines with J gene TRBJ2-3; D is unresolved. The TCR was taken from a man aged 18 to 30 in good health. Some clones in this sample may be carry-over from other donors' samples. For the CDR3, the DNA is TGCGCCAGCAGCCAAGAAGTGGGCAGGTACACAGATACGCAGTATTTT. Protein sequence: CASSQEVGRYTDTQYF.